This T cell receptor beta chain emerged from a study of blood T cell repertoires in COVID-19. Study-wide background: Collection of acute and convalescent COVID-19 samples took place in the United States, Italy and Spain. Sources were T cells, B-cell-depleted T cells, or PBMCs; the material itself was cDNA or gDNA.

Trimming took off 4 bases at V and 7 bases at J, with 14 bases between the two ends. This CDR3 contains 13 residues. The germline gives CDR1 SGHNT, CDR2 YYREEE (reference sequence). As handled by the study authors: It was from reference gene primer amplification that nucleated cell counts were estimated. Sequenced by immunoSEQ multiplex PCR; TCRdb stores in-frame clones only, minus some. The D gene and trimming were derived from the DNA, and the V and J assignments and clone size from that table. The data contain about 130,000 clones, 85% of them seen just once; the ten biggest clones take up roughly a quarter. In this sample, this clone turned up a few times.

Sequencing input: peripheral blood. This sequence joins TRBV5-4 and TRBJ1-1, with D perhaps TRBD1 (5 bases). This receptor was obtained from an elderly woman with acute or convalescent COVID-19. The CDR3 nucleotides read TGTGCCAGCAGCCTCAATCTCCAGGGTGAAGCTTTCTTT. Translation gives CASSLNLQGEAFF.